One sample yielded the 17 T cell receptor beta chains listed below, sequenced in a study of cytomegalovirus exposure and HLA in healthy donors. PCR primers comprised 60 Vbeta and 13 Jbeta primers. TCRdb's table, derived via immunoSEQ multiplex PCR, lists solely in-frame clones and lacks some. The table has some 70,000 clones, about 81% seen once. Sequencing was carried out using PBMCs. All receptors derive from a human donor in good health.

The CDR3 here is CASSLVSAYEQYF. CDR3 sequence (DNA): TGTGCCAGCAGCTTGGTGTCAGCCTACGAGCAGTACTTC. This chain joins TRBV5-6 and TRBJ2-7, with D unclear. The CDR3 is 13 residues long. CDR1 SGHDT and CDR2 YYEEEE come from the germline V gene. V was trimmed by 0 bases and J by 2 bases, leaving 6 bases between them.

The CDR3 coding sequence is TGCAGCGTTGCCGACAGCTATGGCTACACCTTC. Its translation: CSVADSYGYTF. J is TRBJ1-2 and V is TRBV29-1; possibly TRBD1 for D (5 bases). V was trimmed by 4 bases and J by 4 bases, leaving 7 bases between them. The CDR3 is 11 amino acids. Germline V gives CDR1 SQVTM, CDR2 ANQGSEA.

This clone appeared a few times. The gene calls are TRBV2 and TRBJ2-5; D not resolved. The ends were cut back, 4 bases at V and 5 bases at J, with 11 bases in the middle. The CDR3 extends over 13 amino acids. In germline, CDR1 is SNHLY, CDR2 FYNNEI. CDR3 in amino acids: CASSVYVVETQYF. Written as DNA, the CDR3 is TGTGCCAGCAGTGTATACGTAGTGGAGACCCAGTACTTC.

V and J are TRBV6-5 and TRBJ2-5; D possibly corresponds to TRBD1 (6 bases). This CDR3 comprises 14 residues. Trimming left V 5 bases short and J 5 bases short, with 15 bases between. Germline-derived CDR1 and CDR2 are MNHEY and SVGAGI. CDR3 in DNA: TGTGCCAGCAGTCCCTTCCGGGACACGGAGACCCAGTACTTC. Its protein is CASSPFRDTETQYF.

J is TRBJ2-2 and V is TRBV7-2; 10 nucleotides align to TRBD2. Trimming at V came to 1 base and at J to 7 bases, leaving 6 bases not matched to a gene. In germline, CDR1 is SGHTA, CDR2 FQGNSA. This CDR3 contains 16 residues. CDR3 sequence: CASSLEAGGQSGELFF. The CDR3 DNA is TGTGCCAGCAGCTTAGAAGCGGGGGGGCAGAGCGGGGAGCTGTTTTTT. The whole variable domain, filled in from reference TRBV7-2 and TRBJ2-2, reads GAGVSQSPSNKVTEKGKDVELRCDPISGHTALYWYRQSLGQGLEFLIYFQGNSAPDKSGLPSDRFSAERTGGSVSTLTIQRTQQEDSAVYLCASSLEAGGQSGELFFGEGSRLTVL.

This clone was counted a few times. The chain combines TRBV4-1 with TRBJ1-2; unclear D gene. CDR3 size: 12 residues. Trimming left V 0 bases short and J 5 bases short, with 4 bases between. Germline CDR1 MGHRA, CDR2 YSYEKL. The CDR3 region has the DNA TGCGCCAGCAGCCAAGATCTTTATGGCTACACCTTC. This encodes CASSQDLYGYTF.

The CDR3: CASRSDREYQETQYF. DNA for the CDR3: TGTGCCAGCAGATCCGACAGGGAGTACCAAGAGACCCAGTACTTC. The J gene is TRBJ2-5, the V gene TRBV6-5; TRBD1 aligns across 7 bases. V lost 6 bases and J lost 0; bases outside the gene matches: 7. In germline, CDR1 is MNHEY, CDR2 SVGAGI. The CDR3 is made up of 15 amino acids.

The chain uses TRBV28 and TRBJ2-7, with D maybe TRBD2 (6 bases). The V end lost 2 bases, the J end lost 3 bases, and 11 bases lay between the germline ends. Germline-derived CDR1 and CDR2 are MDHEN and SYDVKM. The CDR3 contains 14 residues. The CDR3 spells CASSLKVTSYEQYF. DNA for the CDR3: TGTGCCAGCAGTTTAAAGGTGACTAGCTACGAGCAGTACTTC.

This chain uses TRBV19 with TRBJ1-5, with D unclear. Trimming stripped 6 bases from V and 9 bases from J, with 21 bases between. From germline, CDR1 is LNHDA and CDR2 SQIVND (reference sequence). There are 15 residues in the CDR3. The DNA of the CDR3 is TGTGCCAGTAGGTCGGAGGGCCCCTCCCCCAGGCCCCAGCATTTT. It encodes CASRSEGPSPRPQHF. The full variable domain, with the rest looked up from reference TRBV19 and TRBJ1-5, is DGGITQSPKYLFRKEGQNVTLSCEQNLNHDAMYWYRQDPGQGLRLIYYSQIVNDFQKGDIAEGYSVSREKKESFPLTVTSAQKNPTAFYLCASRSEGPSPRPQHFGDGTRLSIL.

The chain uses TRBV6-6 and TRBJ1-4; possibly TRBD1 for D (5 bases). CDR1 MNHNY and CDR2 SVGAGI come from the germline V gene (reference sequence). This CDR3 spans 16 amino acids. V lost 0 bases and J 6 bases, leaving 14 bases between the germline ends. CDR3 DNA sequence: TGTGCCAGCAGTTACTCGAAGGGGTTTCAGGATGAAAAACTGTTTTTT. It translates to CASSYSKGFQDEKLFF.

There are a few counts of this clone. The chain has TRBV7-9 and TRBJ1-2; D is ambiguous. CDR1 SEHNR and CDR2 FQNEAQ come from the germline V gene (reference sequence). CDR3 length: 15 residues. Trimming left V 5 bases short and J 2 bases short, with 15 bases between. The CDR3 sequence is CASSEPGRENYGYTF. CDR3 DNA: TGTGCCAGCAGCGAACCAGGTCGGGAAAACTATGGCTACACCTTC. The entire variable domain, with the rest obtained from reference TRBV7-9 and TRBJ1-2, is as follows: DTGVSQNPRHKITKRGQNVTFRCDPISEHNRLYWYRQTLGQGPEFLTYFQNEAQLEKSRLLSDRFSAERPKGSFSTLEIQRTEQGDSAMYLCASSEPGRENYGYTFGSGTRLTVV.

V gene TRBV2 combines with J gene TRBJ1-2, with 7 bases aligning to TRBD1. This CDR3 contains 16 residues. Germline assignment: CDR1 SNHLY and CDR2 FYNNEI. V shed 1 base, J shed 0 bases, and the junction held 5 bases outside the gene matches. The CDR3 nucleotides read TGTGCCAGCAGTGAAGGGCAGGGGGACGCTAACTATGGCTACACCTTC. Amino acids: CASSEGQGDANYGYTF.

V gene TRBV5-1 combines with J gene TRBJ2-2, with 10 bases matching TRBD1. Germline values: CDR1 SGHRS, CDR2 YFSETQ. This CDR3 region has 13 residues. V shed 5 bases and J 5 bases; nucleotides not matched to a gene: 0. The CDR3 region has the DNA TGCGCCAGCAGGGGACAGGGGACCGGGGAGCTGTTTTTT. Encoded protein: CASRGQGTGELFF.

The chain recombines TRBV5-1 with TRBJ2-2; D uncertain. Germline CDR1 reads SGHRS; CDR2 reads YFSETQ. The CDR3 length is 13 residues. V was cut by 3 bases and J by 5 bases, with 8 bases left in between. CDR3 protein: CASSSRITGELFF. The CDR3 region has the DNA TGCGCCAGCAGCTCCAGGATTACCGGGGAGCTGTTTTTT.

The rearrangement links TRBV5-6 to TRBJ1-2; weak D call: TRBD1 (5 bases). The CDR3 contains 12 residues. CDR1 SGHDT and CDR2 YYEEEE come from the germline V gene. V gave up 4 bases and J gave up 8 bases, with 12 bases separating them. CDR3: CASSPRGEGYTF. The CDR3, as DNA: TGTGCCAGCAGCCCCCGGGGGGAGGGCTACACCTTC.

The rearrangement joins TRBV7-2 to TRBJ2-5, with D possibly matching TRBD1 (6 bases). The CDR3 is 13 residues long. V was trimmed by 2 bases and J by 2 bases, leaving 6 bases between them. Germline assignment: CDR1 SGHTA and CDR2 FQGNSA. CDR3 region: CASSLRGQETQYF. DNA for the CDR3: TGTGCCAGCAGCTTAAGGGGGCAAGAGACCCAGTACTTC.

With respect to this clone: Other DNA sequences in the same sample also yield this CDR3. The chain is built from TRBV6-1 and TRBJ2-1, with TRBD1 matching 11 bases. This CDR3 region has 16 residues. CDR1 and CDR2 (germline): MNHNS, SASEGT. Trimming removed 1 base from V and 10 bases from J; junction bases left unmatched: 9. The CDR3 loop reads CASSEEGQGAWNEQFF. For the CDR3, the DNA is TGTGCCAGCAGTGAAGAAGGACAGGGGGCCTGGAACGAGCAGTTCTTC.